Described below is a single T cell receptor (beta chain) sequence and its context. There is no known antigen for this receptor. The input lacks base qualities; no much larger clone sits a single base away. This sample stems from a study of siplizumab effects on memory and regulatory T cells (dated by TCRdb to about 2019). As for the study more broadly: The study looked at the effect of siplizumab, an anti-CD2 antibody, on alloreactive T-cell subsets in allogeneic mixed lymphocyte reactions made from human PBMCs.

The research as a whole found: Sequences below about 10^-5 frequency were poorly captured, so only a minor fraction of alloreactive clones could be mapped to unstimulated subsets. Unstimulated naive T cells appeared more diverse than memory T cells, and naive cells seemed to contribute substantially to the alloresponse. Siplizumab significantly reduced the cumulative frequency of alloreactive sequences traceable to unstimulated CD4+ memory T cells. For roughly 75-97% of proliferating CD4+ or CD8+ clones, no naive or memory phenotype could be assigned. Among mappable alloreactive CD4+ clones, the Treg-derived fraction averaged approximately 66% with siplizumab versus around 25% in control reactions. The suppressive function of proliferating Tregs from siplizumab cultures was not functionally confirmed.

TCRbeta CDR3 sequencing was performed on sorted unstimulated T cells and on proliferating T cells recovered from mixed lymphocyte reactions. Fresh whole blood from about 10 HLA-typed healthy donors served as the source for isolating PBMCs. Unstimulated CD4+ regulatory T cells were FACS-sorted to map the origin of alloreactive clones. Libraries were made using the immunoSEQ multiplex PCR assay. Roughly 10^5 TCR templates per sample were assayed on the deep sequencing platform. Genomic DNA extracted from sorted T cells was used for TCRbeta CDR3 sequencing. For the original study's pipeline: Clonal analysis of TCRbeta CDR3 data was done in the R programming language. Alloreactive CD4+ and CD8+ clones were defined by comparing unstimulated samples with post-reaction CFSE-low samples. Regulatory or non-regulatory origin was assigned to alloreactive CD4+ clones by matching of sequences to sorted unstimulated Treg and non-Treg repertoires. The source is immuneACCESS, and TCRdb retained only in-frame sequences with V and J called. Part of the clones is not carried over; for the studies checked, unresolved V genes explain less than half of this, and the remainder is unexplained. V and J calls and clone size are as listed in that table; D and trimming were resolved from the DNA. In this sample the table shows approximately 100,000 clones, roughly 94% of which occur a single time. The ten largest clones represent about 0.75% of the sample.

This sequence originates from a human donor in good health. Material for sequencing was Tregs sorted from blood.

The nucleotides are TGTGCCAGCAGTGATTGGGTTACCGGGGAGCTGTTTTTT. This gives the protein CASSDWVTGELFF. The sequence is built from TRBV25-1 and TRBJ2-2, with no confident D gene call. The junction carries 7 bases between V and J, which are trimmed by 3 bases and 5 bases respectively. From cysteine to phenylalanine, the CDR3 is 13 amino acids long. Only the CDR3 region is kept as DNA, spanning 39 bases read in frame from base 1. The germline V gene sets CDR1 to MGHDK and CDR2 to SYGVNS.